This T cell receptor (beta chain) derives from a study of human T cells and chemical hapten exposure. The time point: patch test 3, about 24 weeks after DPC sensitization. The treatment denotes: therapeutic diphenylcyclopropenone sensitization with weekly scalp DPC. The CDR3 spans 14 residues. The germline V gene has CDR1 GTSNPN and CDR2 SVGIG (reference sequence). Between the trimmed V and J ends, which lost 3 bases and 0 bases, there was a span of 9 bases. Each CDR3 protein is one row after TCRdb ran MiXCR on the RACE reads. The sample lists approximately 88,000 distinct CDR3 sequences, 13% seen once, with roughly 5.9% in the top ten. The sample holds a few counts of this clonotype.

This chain links TRBV30 with TRBJ1-3; D unresolved. The specimen comprised whole blood, sampled in connection with sensitization to the hapten diphenylcyclopropenone (DPC). The clonotype was recovered from a woman aged 45-60 years with alopecia areata. Some clones in this sample may be carry-over from other donors' samples. CDR3 nucleotide sequence: TGTGCCTGGAGGAGCGATCGCTCTGGAAACACCATATATTTT. Encoded protein: CAWRSDRSGNTIYF.